This T cell receptor beta chain was sequenced in a study of blood T cell repertoires in COVID-19. Clones were read by immunoSEQ multiplex PCR, and TCRdb kept only the in-frame ones, dropping some. The repertoire includes about 260,000 clones, approximately 91% of them detected once, and over 0.55% sits in the top ten. V was pared by 4 bases and J by 0 bases, with 10 bases between. The CDR3 has 14 amino acids. CDR1 and CDR2 from the germline V gene are GTSNPN and SVGIG (reference sequence). This receptor was taken from a human donor in a cohort sampled during active COVID-19. The V and J genes are TRBV30 and TRBJ1-3; D unclear. Specimen: peripheral blood. CDR3 DNA sequence: TGTGCCTGGAACGTCGGTAACTCTGGAAACACCATATATTTT. As protein: CAWNVGNSGNTIYF.